This T cell receptor (beta chain) was identified in a study of Ad26.COV2.S vaccination and SARS-CoV-2 variants. Study background: Donor allocation was to the COV1001 Ad26.COV2.S trial arm. Each vaccinee took Ad26.COV2.S intramuscularly, once or twice 56 days apart.

Trimming cost V 4 bases and J 0 bases; bases outside gene matches: 5. The CDR3 runs to 15 residues. The germline V gene has CDR1 LGHDT and CDR2 YNNKEL (reference sequence). The method was immunoSEQ multiplex PCR; TCRdb's version includes in-frame clones alone and lacks a portion of them. The sample holds over 400,000 clones; roughly 89% are singletons and the top ten take roughly 2.5%. The treatment denotes: around 19 received Ad26.COV2.S at low or high dose, single or two shots; 5 received placebo; per-sample allocation not given. Sampling took place 63 days after the first vaccine or placebo injection.

The specimen comprised peripheral blood, sampled in a trial of Ad26.COV2.S vaccine versus placebo. The TCR was taken from a person between 18 and 60 years old who received the Ad26.COV2.S COVID-19 vaccine or a placebo. The chain employs TRBV3-1 (or the pseudogene TRBV3-2) and TRBJ2-7; 8 bases agree with TRBD2. CDR3 loop: CASSRRGGLSYEQYF. CDR3 coding DNA: TGTGCCAGCAGCCGCCGGGGGGGGCTCTCCTACGAGCAGTACTTC.